The T cell receptor beta chain under discussion was sequenced for a study of cytomegalovirus exposure and HLA in healthy donors. Looking at the study overall: HLA-typed donors were the source of roughly 80 million unique TCRs held in an early data release. Study-wide points: Later analysis suggested most CMV-associated TCR beta chains were HLA-restricted. TCR beta V- and J-gene trimming, according to a later analysis, was linked to a missense DCLRE1C variant.

Donors were nominally healthy when sampled, though unrecorded immune exposures were likely. The PCR used 60 Vbeta and 13 Jbeta primers. Here immunoSEQ multiplex PCR was the method, and the copy in TCRdb shows in-frame clones only, minus some. The sample includes approximately 130,000 clones, about 8.6% of them seen just once. Per the germline V gene, CDR1 is PRHDT and CDR2 is FYEKMQ (reference sequence). The CDR3 extends over 18 amino acids. The trim removed 6 bases at V and 0 bases at J, leaving 6 bases unmatched. This clone occurred a few times. The antigen is undetermined. This chain connects TRBV13 to TRBJ2-6; 12 bases fit TRBD2. Sequenced material: PBMCs. The source is a woman aged 35 to 49 in good health and CMV-seropositive. The CDR3 sequence is CASRTLAGGISGANVLTF. CDR3 sequence (DNA): TGTGCCAGCAGGACCCTAGCGGGGGGGATCTCTGGGGCCAACGTCCTGACTTTC.